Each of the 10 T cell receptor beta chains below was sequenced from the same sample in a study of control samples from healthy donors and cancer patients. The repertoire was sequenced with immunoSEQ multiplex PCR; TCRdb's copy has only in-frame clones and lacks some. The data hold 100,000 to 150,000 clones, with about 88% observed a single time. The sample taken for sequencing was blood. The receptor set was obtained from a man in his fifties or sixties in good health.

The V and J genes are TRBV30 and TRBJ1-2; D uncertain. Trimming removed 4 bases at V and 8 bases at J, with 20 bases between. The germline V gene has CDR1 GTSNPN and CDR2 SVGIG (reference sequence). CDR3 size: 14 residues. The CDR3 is CAWTNLGPGAGYTF. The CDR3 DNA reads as TGTGCCTGGACCAACTTAGGGCCGGGAGCCGGCTACACCTTC.

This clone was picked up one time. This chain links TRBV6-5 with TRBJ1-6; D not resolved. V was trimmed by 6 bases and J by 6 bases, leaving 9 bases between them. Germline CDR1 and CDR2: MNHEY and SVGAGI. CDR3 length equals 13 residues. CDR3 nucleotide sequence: TGTGCCAGCAGGACCCTGATTAATTCACCCCTCCACTTT. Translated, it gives CASRTLINSPLHF.

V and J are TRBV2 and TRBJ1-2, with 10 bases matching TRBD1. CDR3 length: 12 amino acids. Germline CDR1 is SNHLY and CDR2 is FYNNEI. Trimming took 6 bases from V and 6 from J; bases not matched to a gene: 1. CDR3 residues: CASSGTGDGYTF. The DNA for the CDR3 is TGTGCCAGCAGCGGGACAGGGGATGGCTACACCTTC.

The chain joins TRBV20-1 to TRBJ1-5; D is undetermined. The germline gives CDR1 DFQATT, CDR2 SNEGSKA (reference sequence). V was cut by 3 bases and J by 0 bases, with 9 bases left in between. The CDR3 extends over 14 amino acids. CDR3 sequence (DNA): TGCAGTGCTAGTCCGACGGTTAGCAATCAGCCCCAGCATTTT. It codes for CSASPTVSNQPQHF.

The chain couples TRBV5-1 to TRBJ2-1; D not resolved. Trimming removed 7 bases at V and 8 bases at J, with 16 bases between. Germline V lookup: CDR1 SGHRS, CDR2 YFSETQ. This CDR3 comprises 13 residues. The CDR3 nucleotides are TGCGCCAGCCGCATCATCGGGTACGATGAGCAGTTCTTC. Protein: CASRIIGYDEQFF. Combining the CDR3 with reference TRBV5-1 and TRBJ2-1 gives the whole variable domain KAGVTQTPRYLIKTRGQQVTLSCSPISGHRSVSWYQQTPGQGLQFLFEYFSETQRNKGNFPGRFSGRQFSNSRSEMNVSTLELGDSALYLCASRIIGYDEQFFGPGTRLTVL.

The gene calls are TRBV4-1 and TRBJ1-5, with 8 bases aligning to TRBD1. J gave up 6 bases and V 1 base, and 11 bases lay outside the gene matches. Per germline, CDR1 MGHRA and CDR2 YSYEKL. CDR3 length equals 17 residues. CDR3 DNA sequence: TGCGCCAGCAGCCAAGGCACAGGGGGTCGTTTAATTCAGCCCCAGCATTTT. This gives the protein CASSQGTGGRLIQPQHF.

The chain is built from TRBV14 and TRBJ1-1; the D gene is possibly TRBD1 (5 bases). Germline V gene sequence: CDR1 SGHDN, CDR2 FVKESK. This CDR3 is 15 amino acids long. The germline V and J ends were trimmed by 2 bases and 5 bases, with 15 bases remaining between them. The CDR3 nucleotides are TGTGCCAGCAGCCAATTTCAGGGTCTGAGGACTGAAGCTTTCTTT. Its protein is CASSQFQGLRTEAFF.

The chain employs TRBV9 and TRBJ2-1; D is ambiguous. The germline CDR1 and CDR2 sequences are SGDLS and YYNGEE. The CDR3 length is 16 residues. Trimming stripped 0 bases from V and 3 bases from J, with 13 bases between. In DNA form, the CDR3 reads TGTGCCAGCAGCGTAGGGGTCCTAACCCTCTACAATGAGCAGTTCTTC. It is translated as CASSVGVLTLYNEQFF.

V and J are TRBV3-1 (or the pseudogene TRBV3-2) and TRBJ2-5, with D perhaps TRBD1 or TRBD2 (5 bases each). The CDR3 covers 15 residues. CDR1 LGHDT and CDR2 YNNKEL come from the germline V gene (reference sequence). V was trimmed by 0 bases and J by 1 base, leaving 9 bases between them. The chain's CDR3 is CASSQDTGPQETQYF. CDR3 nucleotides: TGTGCCAGCAGCCAAGACACGGGGCCCCAAGAGACCCAGTACTTC.

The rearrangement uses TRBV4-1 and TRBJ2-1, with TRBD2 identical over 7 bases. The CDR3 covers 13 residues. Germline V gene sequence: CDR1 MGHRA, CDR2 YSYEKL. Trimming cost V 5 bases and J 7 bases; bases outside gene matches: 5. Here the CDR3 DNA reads TGCGCCAGCAGCATCCAACTAGCGAATGAGCAGTTCTTC. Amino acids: CASSIQLANEQFF.